Below are 27 T cell receptor beta chains sequenced from a single sample in a study of cytomegalovirus exposure and HLA in healthy donors (dated by TCRdb to 2015 to 2018). The library was prepared using the immunoSEQ multiplex PCR assay. For the multiplex PCR, a mixture combining 60 forward primers for TCR Vbeta segments and 13 reverse primers for TCR Jbeta segments was used. TCRdb obtained this table from immuneACCESS and retained in-frame rearrangements with V and J assigned. These tables miss some clones; where compared with another copy, unresolved V genes account for less than half of the shortfall, and the remainder is unexplained. This sample has 100,000 to 150,000 clones in its table, and about 80% of those were observed once. The ten largest clones represent around 4% of the sample. Sequencing used PBMCs. Every receptor here comes from a man aged 35 to 55 in good health and CMV-seronegative.

This clone has just a few counts. The rearrangement joins TRBV18 to TRBJ2-3; TRBD2 aligns across 8 bases. This CDR3 spans 14 amino acids. Trimming removed 3 bases from V and 1 base from J; junction bases left unmatched: 0. The germline V gene has CDR1 KGHSH and CDR2 LQKENI. CDR3 nucleotides: TGTGCCAGCTCACCGACTAGCGGCACAGATACGCAGTATTTT. This translates into CASSPTSGTDTQYF. The variable domain in full, with the rest retrieved from reference TRBV18 and TRBJ2-3, is NAGVMQNPRHLVRRRGQEARLRCSPMKGHSHVYWYRQLPEEGLKFMVYLQKENIIDESGMPKERFSAEFPKEGPSILRIQQVVRGDSAAYFCASSPTSGTDTQYFGPGTRLTVL.

This clone was seen a handful of times. V gene TRBV7-9 combines with J gene TRBJ2-3; 8 bases match TRBD1. The CDR3 has 14 residues. Trimming cost V 5 bases and J 7 bases; bases outside gene matches: 8. Germline CDR1 and CDR2: SEHNR and FQNEAQ (reference sequence). The DNA of the CDR3 is TGTGCCAGCAGCGCGCGGACAGGGTCCTATACGCAGTATTTT. It yields the protein CASSARTGSYTQYF.

This clone was observed a handful of times. This chain links TRBV5-1 with TRBJ2-2, with D possibly TRBD2 on 6 matching bases. The CDR3 sequence is 15 residues long. Germline loops: CDR1 SGHRS, CDR2 YFSETQ. Trimming cost V 1 base and J 7 bases, with 14 bases left between them. The CDR3 reads CASSLSKGGNGELFF. For the CDR3, the DNA is TGCGCCAGCAGCTTGTCGAAAGGAGGGAACGGGGAGCTGTTTTTT.

Details on this clone: In the same sample, other DNA sequences code for this CDR3. The CDR3 loop reads CASSLGFTDTQYF. CDR3 in DNA: TGTGCCAGCAGCTTGGGCTTCACAGATACGCAGTATTTT. The chain combines TRBV7-9 with TRBJ2-3; D not certain. This CDR3 has 13 amino acids. Trimming left V 3 bases short and J 2 bases short, with 6 bases between. Germline V gene data show CDR1 as SEHNR and CDR2 as FQNEAQ (reference sequence).

The V call is TRBV5-8, the J call TRBJ1-5, with TRBD1 as a possible D gene (5 bases). CDR1 is SGHTS, CDR2 YDEGEE, per germline. Trimming stripped 0 bases from V and 7 bases from J, with 20 bases between. CDR3 length equals 17 residues. CDR3 amino acids: CASSLVSGNPLRQPQHF. In DNA form, the CDR3 reads TGTGCCAGCAGCTTGGTGTCAGGGAACCCCCTAAGGCAGCCCCAGCATTTT.

The CDR3 reads CASTAGTSVHYEQYF. The CDR3 DNA follows: TGTGCCTCCACGGCCGGGACTAGCGTCCACTACGAGCAGTACTTC. The V and J genes are TRBV28 and TRBJ2-7; 10 positions agree with TRBD2. CDR1 and CDR2 (germline): MDHEN, SYDVKM. The CDR3 runs to 15 residues. The J segment lost 3 bases and the V segment lost 11 bases, leaving 13 bases of the junction unmatched.

The chain has TRBV6-5 and TRBJ2-7, with TRBD1 identical over 8 bases. The CDR3 is 15 residues long. J lost 5 bases, V lost 5 bases, and 11 bases had no gene match. Germline V CDR1 and CDR2: MNHEY, SVGAGI. The CDR3 DNA reads as TGTGCCAGCAGTACACTGACAGGGGTGGTCCACGAGCAGTACTTC. This sequence encodes CASSTLTGVVHEQYF.

This clone was seen only once. J is TRBJ1-1 and V is TRBV4-3; TRBD1 agrees at 7 bases. The CDR3 sequence is 14 residues long. Germline V gives CDR1 LGHNA, CDR2 YSLEER. Unmatched junction bases numbered 8, after V lost 6 bases and J lost 4 bases. Here the CDR3 DNA reads TGCGCCAGCAGACCCCAGGGGGGAGGCACTGAAGCTTTCTTT. Translated, it gives CASRPQGGGTEAFF.

V and J are TRBV5-4 and TRBJ1-4, with 7 nucleotides matching TRBD1. The CDR3 sequence is 15 residues long. The ends lost 2 bases at V and 4 bases at J; junction bases unmatched: 5. CDR1 is SGHNT, CDR2 YYREEE, per germline (reference sequence). CDR3 region: CASSFMQGGNEKLFF. Here the CDR3 DNA reads TGTGCCAGCAGCTTTATGCAGGGGGGTAATGAAAAACTGTTTTTT.

V and J are TRBV4-1 and TRBJ2-1, with D uncertain. Trimming took 10 bases from V and 0 from J, leaving 10 bases between them. The CDR3 runs to 13 residues. CDR1 and CDR2 from the germline V gene are MGHRA and YSYEKL. For the CDR3, the DNA is TGCGCCACTGGCATCAGCTCCTACAATGAGCAGTTCTTC. Translating gives CATGISSYNEQFF.

This sequence joins TRBV7-9 and TRBJ1-2; D uncertain. The germline CDR1 and CDR2 sequences are SEHNR and FQNEAQ (reference sequence). The CDR3 runs to 14 residues. Trimming pared 3 bases from V and 5 bases from J, leaving 13 bases between. The CDR3 protein is CASSFTEFSYGYTF. DNA for the CDR3: TGTGCCAGCAGCTTTACCGAGTTCTCTTATGGCTACACCTTC.

The chain joins TRBV19 to TRBJ1-5; 7 bases fit TRBD1. The germline V gene has CDR1 LNHDA and CDR2 SQIVND (reference sequence). The J segment lost 0 bases and the V segment lost 7 bases, leaving 6 bases of the junction unmatched. This CDR3 has 15 residues. CDR3 sequence (DNA): TGTGCCAGTACAGACAGGGTCTATAGCAATCAGCCCCAGCATTTT. Translated: CASTDRVYSNQPQHF. Full variable domain (missing parts from reference TRBV19 and TRBJ1-5): DGGITQSPKYLFRKEGQNVTLSCEQNLNHDAMYWYRQDPGQGLRLIYYSQIVNDFQKGDIAEGYSVSREKKESFPLTVTSAQKNPTAFYLCASTDRVYSNQPQHFGDGTRLSIL.

This clone was detected a few times. The CDR3 is CASSPFTENGYTF. The CDR3 DNA sequence: TGTGCCAGCAGTCCCTTTACAGAGAATGGCTACACCTTC. The V gene is TRBV6-6, the J gene TRBJ1-2; D not certain. From germline, CDR1 is MNHNY and CDR2 SVGAGI (reference sequence). V gave up 5 bases and J gave up 6 bases, with 13 bases separating them. This CDR3 contains 13 residues.

This sequence joins TRBV11-2 and TRBJ1-1; D is unresolved. V was cut by 4 bases and J by 3 bases, with 27 bases left in between. CDR1 SGHAT and CDR2 FQNNGV come from the germline V gene. The CDR3 sequence is 19 residues long. Written as DNA, the CDR3 is TGTGCCAGCAGCTACGGGAGCTGGGCTTTTGAGGAAATCGACACTGAAGCTTTCTTT. Translated, it gives CASSYGSWAFEEIDTEAFF.

The V gene is TRBV7-2, the J gene TRBJ2-2; 7 bases align to TRBD2. This CDR3 has 15 amino acids. Germline V gene sequence: CDR1 SGHTA, CDR2 FQGNSA. With V trimmed by 6 bases and J by 8 bases, 12 bases remained unmatched. The CDR3, as DNA: TGTGCCAGCAGAGGGACTACGGGTGGAGTGGGGGAGCTGTTTTTT. Translating it yields CASRGTTGGVGELFF.

The V call is TRBV6-5, the J call TRBJ1-1, with D perhaps TRBD1 (5 bases). Germline CDR1 is MNHEY and CDR2 is SVGAGI. The germline V and J ends were trimmed by 4 bases and 0 bases, with 9 bases remaining between them. The CDR3 extends over 14 amino acids. CDR3 coding DNA: TGTGCCAGCAGTTTCGCAGGGCTGAACACTGAAGCTTTCTTT. Its translation is CASSFAGLNTEAFF.

There are a few counts of this clone. The chain is built from TRBV9 and TRBJ2-7; D is unclear. The CDR3 has 12 amino acids. V gave up 3 bases and J gave up 6 bases, with 10 bases separating them. The V gene's germline CDR1 is SGDLS and CDR2 YYNGEE. DNA for the CDR3: TGTGCCAGCAGCGCCCTCGGCGGCGAGCAGTACTTC. This translates into CASSALGGEQYF.

V gene TRBV11-3 combines with J gene TRBJ1-1; D may be TRBD1 (5 bases). The CDR3 runs 13 residues. Germline lookup yields CDR1 SGHNT and CDR2 YENEEA. Deletions cut 4 bases from V and 10 bases from J, with 16 bases between. The chain's CDR3 is CASSSNQQGIAFF. The DNA for the CDR3 is TGTGCCAGCAGCTCAAATCAGCAGGGAATAGCTTTCTTT.

The count of this clone is one. A read error may produce the germline difference seen at one junction end. The chain uses TRBV28 and TRBJ2-2; the D is unclear. The CDR3 runs to 15 residues. Looked up from germline, CDR1 is MDHEN and CDR2 is SYDVKM. DNA of the CDR3: TGTGCCAGCCACGAGAGAGACATACCCACCCGGGAGCTGTTTTTT. Amino acid sequence: CASHERDIPTRELFF. Combining the CDR3 with reference TRBV28 and TRBJ2-2 gives the whole variable domain DVKVTQSSRYLVKRTGEKVFLECVQDMDHENMFWYRQDPGLGLRLIYFSYDVKMKEKGDIPEGYSVSREKKERFSLILESASTNQTSMYLCASHERDIPTRELFFGEGSRLTVL.

V is TRBV5-1 and J is TRBJ2-3, with TRBD2 matching 7 bases. CDR3 length: 14 residues. Germline lookup yields CDR1 SGHRS and CDR2 YFSETQ. With 4 bases clipped from V and 6 bases from J, the junction kept 8 bases outside the gene matches. For the CDR3, the DNA is TGCGCCAGCAGCATAGGACTAGAGGGGGATACGCAGTATTTT. Encoded protein: CASSIGLEGDTQYF.

Here the CDR3 reads CASSQDRTGTVSYEQYF. The CDR3 DNA is TGCGCCAGCAGCCAAGATAGAACGGGAACCGTATCCTACGAGCAGTACTTC. The chain couples TRBV4-3 to TRBJ2-5; TRBD2 is a possible D gene (5 bases). The tail of the sequence fits TRBJ2-7 better, so the J call may be wrong. This CDR3 is built from 17 residues. CDR1 LGHNA and CDR2 YSLEER come from the germline V gene.

This clone occurred a few times. This chain links TRBV9 with TRBJ1-6; D may be TRBD1 (5 bases). Per the germline V gene, CDR1 is SGDLS and CDR2 is YYNGEE. This CDR3 has 15 amino acids. Trimming stripped 4 bases from V and 6 bases from J, with 14 bases between. CDR3 region: CASSKNDSPNSPLHF. As DNA, the CDR3 is TGTGCCAGCAGCAAAAACGACAGCCCTAATTCACCCCTCCACTTT.

CDR3 protein: CASSGTGFTGELFF. CDR3 nucleotide sequence: TGTGCCAGCAGCGGGACAGGGTTCACCGGGGAGCTGTTTTTT. V and J are TRBV9 and TRBJ2-2, with TRBD1 identical over 8 bases. Per germline, CDR1 SGDLS and CDR2 YYNGEE. V lost 3 bases, J lost 4 bases, and 2 bases stayed unmatched. This CDR3 region has 14 residues.

This clone was seen just once. The rearrangement links TRBV7-9 to TRBJ2-5, with D perhaps matching TRBD1 (5 bases). Germline CDR1 SEHNR, CDR2 FQNEAQ (reference sequence). There are 14 residues in the CDR3. The germline V and J ends were trimmed by 4 bases and 5 bases, with 14 bases remaining between them. The CDR3 bases are TGTGCCAGCAGCTCTCGACAGCGCTCGGAGACCCAGTACTTC. Translating it yields CASSSRQRSETQYF. The full variable domain, in which reference TRBV7-9 and TRBJ2-5 provide the parts outside the CDR3, is DTGVSQNPRHKITKRGQNVTFRCDPISEHNRLYWYRQTLGQGPEFLTYFQNEAQLEKSRLLSDRFSAERPKGSFSTLEIQRTEQGDSAMYLCASSSRQRSETQYFGPGTRLLVL.

The rearrangement joins TRBV9 to TRBJ1-6; 9 bases fit TRBD1. Germline-derived CDR1 and CDR2 are SGDLS and YYNGEE. This CDR3 has 15 amino acids. Germline trimming cut 6 bases from V and 9 bases from J; bases unmatched to any gene: 10. CDR3 residues: CASNLLGQGFSPLHF. DNA of the CDR3: TGTGCCAGCAATCTCTTGGGACAGGGATTTTCACCCCTCCACTTT.

This chain connects TRBV4-3 to TRBJ2-7; TRBD1 aligns across 11 bases. Trimming cost V 2 bases and J 0 bases; bases outside gene matches: 9. Germline assignment: CDR1 LGHNA and CDR2 YSLEER. This CDR3 region has 18 residues. DNA of the CDR3: TGCGCCAGCAGCCAAAGTAGGACAGGGGGCTTTAGCTCCTACGAGCAGTACTTC. This gives the protein CASSQSRTGGFSSYEQYF.

The CDR3 sequence: CASSLGDAGVDEQFF. CDR3 DNA: TGTGCCAGCAGTTTGGGGGATGCGGGGGTGGATGAGCAGTTCTTC. The rearrangement joins TRBV2 to TRBJ2-1, with 7 positions matching TRBD2. The trim removed 5 bases at V and 8 bases at J, leaving 12 bases unmatched. Germline CDR1 SNHLY, CDR2 FYNNEI. CDR3 length: 15 amino acids. Drawing the rest from reference TRBV2 and TRBJ2-1, the complete variable domain is EPEVTQTPSHQVTQMGQEVILRCVPISNHLYFYWYRQILGQKVEFLVSFYNNEISEKSEIFDDQFSVERPDGSNFTLKIRSTKLEDSAMYFCASSLGDAGVDEQFFGPGTRLTVL.